The 31 T cell receptor beta chains reported below all come from one sample, sequenced in a study of shared clonotypes between healthy human individuals. The protocol was immunoSEQ multiplex PCR, while the TCRdb copy is restricted to in-frame clones and leaves out a portion. Of around 690,000 clones listed, about 90% were seen once; the top ten hold roughly 36%. Source material: memory CD8+ T cells from PBMCs. Described subset: CD45RO+ cells pooled with CCR7-negative TemRA cells. These receptors were collected from a young man in good health. Some clones in this sample may be carry-over from other donors' samples.

The V call is TRBV7-9, the J call TRBJ2-2; the match to TRBD2 covers 14 bases. J lost 6 bases, V lost 5 bases, and 11 bases had no gene match. Germline lookup yields CDR1 SEHNR and CDR2 FQNEAQ (reference sequence). The length of the CDR3 is 18 residues. The CDR3: CASSRRMGLAGVPGELFF. Here the CDR3 DNA reads TGTGCCAGCAGCCGAAGAATGGGACTAGCGGGAGTTCCCGGGGAGCTGTTTTTT. Using reference TRBV7-9 and TRBJ2-2 for the parts outside the CDR3, the full variable domain is DTGVSQNPRHKITKRGQNVTFRCDPISEHNRLYWYRQTLGQGPEFLTYFQNEAQLEKSRLLSDRFSAERPKGSFSTLEIQRTEQGDSAMYLCASSRRMGLAGVPGELFFGEGSRLTVL.

The chain links TRBV30 to TRBJ2-1; TRBD1 or TRBD2 may be the D gene (5 bases each). V lost 4 bases and J 0 bases, leaving 16 bases between the germline ends. Germline loops: CDR1 GTSNPN, CDR2 SVGIG (reference sequence). This CDR3 comprises 16 residues. The CDR3 DNA sequence: TGTGCCTGGACGGGACCTGGCGGATACTCCTACAATGAGCAGTTCTTC. Translating it yields CAWTGPGGYSYNEQFF.

This clone is a singleton in its sample. The rearrangement links TRBV7-9 to TRBJ2-6; 8 nucleotides match TRBD1. The CDR3 has 17 residues. V trimming: 3 bases; J trimming: 4 bases; junction bases outside the gene matches: 8. Looked up from germline, CDR1 is SEHNR and CDR2 is FQNEAQ (reference sequence). CDR3 coding DNA: TGTGCCAGCAGCTTTGTGCAGGGGGCGTTAGGGGCCAACGTCCTGACTTTC. This gives the protein CASSFVQGALGANVLTF.

The chain uses TRBV5-6 and TRBJ1-2; D possibly corresponds to TRBD1 (5 bases). CDR1 and CDR2 (germline): SGHDT, YYEEEE. V dropped 4 bases and J dropped 2 bases, with 18 bases sitting between them. The CDR3 runs 16 residues. CDR3 sequence: CASSPLLRGPNYGYTF. CDR3 nucleotide sequence: TGTGCCAGCAGCCCTCTTTTGAGGGGACCCAACTATGGCTACACCTTC.

The chain uses TRBV14 and TRBJ2-1, with D unclear. Trimming cost V 4 bases and J 7 bases, with 8 bases left between them. Germline loops: CDR1 SGHDN, CDR2 FVKESK. The CDR3 has 12 amino acids. This chain's CDR3 is CASSLTVNEQFF. CDR3 DNA: TGTGCCAGCAGCCTCACCGTAAATGAGCAGTTCTTC.

J is TRBJ2-7 and V is TRBV19, with 8 bases aligning to TRBD1. V lost 8 bases and J lost 7; bases outside the gene matches: 7. The V gene's germline CDR1 is LNHDA and CDR2 SQIVND (reference sequence). There are 12 residues in the CDR3. The CDR3 region has the DNA TGTGCCAGTCAAGGACAGGGAAGGGAGCAGTACTTC. It translates to CASQGQGREQYF.

The chain carries TRBV27 and TRBJ2-3; no clear D gene. CDR3 length: 16 residues. V lost 5 bases and J 2 bases, leaving 17 bases between the germline ends. CDR1 MNHEY and CDR2 SMNVEV come from the germline V gene (reference sequence). The CDR3 region is CASSPLLTEYTDTQYF. CDR3 coding DNA: TGTGCCAGCAGTCCCCTACTCACCGAATACACAGATACGCAGTATTTT.

The CDR3 is CASSSRTELAKNIQYF. The CDR3 DNA reads as TGTGCCAGCAGCTCCCGGACCGAGTTGGCCAAAAACATTCAGTACTTC. J is TRBJ2-4 and V is TRBV11-2; D not certain. V was shortened by 4 bases and J by 1 base, with 14 bases between the two germline ends. Germline CDR1 reads SGHAT; CDR2 reads FQNNGV. The CDR3 extends over 16 amino acids. The whole variable domain, remainder taken from reference TRBV11-2 and TRBJ2-4, is EAGVAQSPRYKIIEKRQSVAFWCNPISGHATLYWYQQILGQGPKLLIQFQNNGVVDDSQLPKDRFSAERLKGVDSTLKIQPAKLEDSAVYLCASSSRTELAKNIQYFGAGTRLSVL.

The CDR3 sequence is CASSATGTVGNTIYF. CDR3 DNA sequence: TGTGCCAGCAGTGCCACAGGGACTGTTGGAAACACCATATATTTT. This sequence joins TRBV6-5 and TRBJ1-3; tentative D call: TRBD1 (6 bases). The V end was cut by 5 bases, the J end by 3 bases, with 14 bases between. Germline assignment: CDR1 MNHEY and CDR2 SVGAGI. There are 15 residues in the CDR3.

For the CDR3, the DNA is TGTGCCACGGGGACTAGCGGGAGCCTGACAGATACGCAGTATTTT. Translated, it gives CATGTSGSLTDTQYF. This chain joins TRBV9 and TRBJ2-3; the match to TRBD2 covers 14 bases. The CDR3 covers 15 residues. V lost 9 bases to trimming and J lost 3 bases; unmatched junction nucleotides: 6. From germline, CDR1 is SGDLS and CDR2 YYNGEE.

The V and J genes are TRBV6-9 and TRBJ2-3, with 9 bases lining up with TRBD1. The CDR3 spans 18 residues. V gave up 6 bases and J gave up 1 base; unmatched junction bases: 14. Per the germline V gene, CDR1 is MNHGY and CDR2 is SVAAGI. The CDR3: CASSPFPNRGPGTDTQYF. Written as DNA, the CDR3 is TGTGCCAGCAGCCCCTTCCCTAACAGGGGGCCTGGCACAGATACGCAGTATTTT.

The J gene is TRBJ2-7, the V gene TRBV11-2; 7 bases align to TRBD2. The trim removed 0 bases at V and 2 bases at J, leaving 10 bases unmatched. The CDR3 extends over 17 amino acids. Germline V gives CDR1 SGHAT, CDR2 FQNNGV. CDR3 coding DNA: TGTGCCAGCAGCTTAGAGACGGGTCGGGAGGATACCTACGAGCAGTACTTC. Translated: CASSLETGREDTYEQYF. Full variable domain (missing parts from reference TRBV11-2 and TRBJ2-7): EAGVAQSPRYKIIEKRQSVAFWCNPISGHATLYWYQQILGQGPKLLIQFQNNGVVDDSQLPKDRFSAERLKGVDSTLKIQPAKLEDSAVYLCASSLETGREDTYEQYFGPGTRLTVT.

This rearrangement joins TRBV5-4 to TRBJ1-2, with D possibly matching TRBD1 (6 bases). The germline V gene has CDR1 SGHNT and CDR2 YYREEE (reference sequence). The length of the CDR3 is 15 residues. Trimming stripped 4 bases from V and 0 bases from J, with 13 bases between. CDR3 region: CASSDRTVANYGYTF. The CDR3 DNA reads as TGTGCCAGCAGCGACAGGACAGTTGCTAACTATGGCTACACCTTC.

The rearrangement links TRBV6-4 to TRBJ2-1; D perhaps matches TRBD2 (6 bases). In germline, CDR1 is MRHNA, CDR2 SNTAGT. This CDR3 has 12 amino acids. With 8 bases removed from V and 9 bases from J, the gap between germline ends came to 14 bases. The DNA of the CDR3 is TGTGCCAGCCCGCTTCTGGAGGGTGAGCAGTTCTTC. Protein: CASPLLEGEQFF.

This rearrangement joins TRBV6-1 to TRBJ1-1; no clear D gene. CDR1 and CDR2 from the germline V gene are MNHNS and SASEGT. V dropped 1 base and J dropped 1 base, with 7 bases sitting between them. The CDR3 extends over 14 amino acids. The CDR3 region has the DNA TGTGCCAGCAGTGAAGTGGTAGGGAACACTGAAGCTTTCTTT. Its protein is CASSEVVGNTEAFF.

V and J are TRBV2 and TRBJ2-1, with 7 bases matching TRBD2. CDR3 length: 14 residues. The junction had 6 bases not matched to a gene; V was cut back by 2 bases and J by 8 bases. Germline V gives CDR1 SNHLY, CDR2 FYNNEI. For the CDR3, the DNA is TGTGCCAGCAGTGAATGGGGGGGGATAGATGAGCAGTTCTTC. This sequence encodes CASSEWGGIDEQFF.

In DNA, the CDR3 is TGTGCCATCAGTGAGTTAGGCAGTTATGGCTACACCTTC. It encodes CAISELGSYGYTF. The chain uses TRBV10-3 and TRBJ1-2, with no clear D. The V end was cut by 1 base, the J end by 5 bases, with 8 bases between. The CDR3 runs 13 residues. CDR1 and CDR2 from the germline V gene are ENHRY and SYGVKD.

The V gene is TRBV28, the J gene TRBJ2-7; TRBD2 matches 7 bases. CDR1 MDHEN and CDR2 SYDVKM come from the germline V gene. The CDR3 has 20 residues. Trimming took 3 bases from V and 0 from J; bases not matched to a gene: 20. CDR3 coding DNA: TGTGCCAGCAGTTTTCTTCCTAGCGGACCCTTCAGCAAAAGCTCCTACGAGCAGTACTTC. It codes for CASSFLPSGPFSKSSYEQYF.

V is TRBV27 and J is TRBJ1-1; D uncertain. Trimming pared 5 bases from V and 3 bases from J, leaving 10 bases between. The CDR3 is 13 residues long. From germline, CDR1 is MNHEY and CDR2 SMNVEV (reference sequence). In DNA, the CDR3 is TGTGCCAGCAGTGGGAGGGAGGACACTGAAGCTTTCTTT. This codes for CASSGREDTEAFF.

The gene calls are TRBV27 and TRBJ2-7, with D unresolved. The V gene lost 5 bases and the J gene lost 5 bases, with 16 bases spanning the gap. Germline V gene data show CDR1 as MNHEY and CDR2 as SMNVEV (reference sequence). The CDR3 totals 14 residues. DNA of the CDR3: TGTGCCAGCAGTCGTCTCTCCATTACCCACGAGCAGTACTTC. It codes for CASSRLSITHEQYF.

The chain links TRBV28 to TRBJ2-7, with unresolved D. Trimming cost V 8 bases and J 1 base, with 12 bases left between them. Germline V CDR1 and CDR2: MDHEN, SYDVKM. This CDR3 contains 13 residues. For the CDR3, the DNA is TGTGCCAGCGAGCCAGGTTCTTCCTACGAGCAGTACTTC. Translating it yields CASEPGSSYEQYF.

The V call is TRBV6-6, the J call TRBJ1-5; D is unclear. The CDR3 loop spans 12 amino acids. Trimming shortened V by 2 bases and J by 9 bases, and 8 bases separated the two germline ends. Germline values: CDR1 MNHNY, CDR2 SVGAGI (reference sequence). CDR3 in DNA: TGTGCCAGCAGTTACCATGCGATGCCCCAGCATTTT. It codes for CASSYHAMPQHF.

V is TRBV29-1 and J is TRBJ2-1; D perhaps matches TRBD1 (6 bases). CDR1 SQVTM and CDR2 ANQGSEA come from the germline V gene. The CDR3 spans 11 residues. V lost 7 bases, J lost 6 bases, and 10 bases lay in between. CDR3 loop: CSARGVNEQFF. CDR3 nucleotide sequence: TGCAGCGCCAGGGGAGTCAATGAGCAGTTCTTC.

V is TRBV10-3 and J is TRBJ2-7, with 11 bases identical to TRBD2. Per germline, CDR1 ENHRY and CDR2 SYGVKD. The CDR3 covers 18 residues. V gave up 4 bases and J gave up 0 bases; unmatched junction bases: 11. DNA of the CDR3: TGTGCCATCAGTGGGGATACTAGCGGGGGTACGAGCTCCTACGAGCAGTACTTC. Its protein is CAISGDTSGGTSSYEQYF.

The chain employs TRBV4-2 and TRBJ1-4; perhaps TRBD1 as D (6 bases). CDR1 and CDR2 (germline): LGHNA, YNFKEQ. This CDR3 has 19 residues. Trimming removed 3 bases at V and 0 bases at J, with 20 bases between. The CDR3 reads CASSQEPDRFEATNEKLFF. CDR3 DNA: TGTGCCAGCAGCCAGGAACCCGACAGGTTCGAGGCAACTAATGAAAAACTGTTTTTT.

Details on this clone: Other DNA sequences in the sample encode the same CDR3. This chain joins TRBV6-5 and TRBJ2-7, with D unresolved. The CDR3 is made up of 14 amino acids. Trimming stripped 0 bases from V and 3 bases from J, with 9 bases between. Germline CDR1 is MNHEY and CDR2 is SVGAGI. DNA for the CDR3: TGTGCCAGCAGTTACTCGAGAACTGGCTACGAGCAGTACTTC. As protein: CASSYSRTGYEQYF.

The gene calls are TRBV14 and TRBJ2-1; D gene ambiguous. Per germline, CDR1 SGHDN and CDR2 FVKESK. The CDR3 extends over 14 amino acids. V dropped 3 bases and J dropped 2 bases, with 8 bases sitting between them. The CDR3 spells CASSHLGPYNEQFF. Here the CDR3 DNA reads TGTGCCAGCAGCCATCTCGGGCCCTACAATGAGCAGTTCTTC.

The rearrangement joins TRBV7-9 to TRBJ1-3; 7 positions agree with TRBD1. V trimming: 1 base; J trimming: 0 bases; junction bases outside the gene matches: 3. The CDR3 consists of 16 residues. Germline values: CDR1 SEHNR, CDR2 FQNEAQ (reference sequence). CDR3 in DNA: TGTGCCAGCAGCTTAGACGCAGGGGGCTCTGGAAACACCATATATTTT. It yields the protein CASSLDAGGSGNTIYF.

This chain joins TRBV28 and TRBJ1-4; perhaps TRBD1 as D (6 bases). Germline V gene data show CDR1 as MDHEN and CDR2 as SYDVKM. The length of the CDR3 is 16 residues. V shed 2 bases and J shed 4 bases, with 14 bases lying between them. The CDR3, as DNA: TGTGCCAGCAGTTTACTCCGGACAGAATATAATGAAAAACTGTTTTTT. This gives the protein CASSLLRTEYNEKLFF.

This clone appeared once. V is TRBV4-1 and J is TRBJ2-2, with 7 positions matching TRBD1. Germline CDR1 reads MGHRA; CDR2 reads YSYEKL. The CDR3 spans 17 residues. With V trimmed by 0 bases and J by 0 bases, 4 bases remained unmatched. CDR3 region: CASSQEDRPANTGELFF. The CDR3 bases are TGCGCCAGCAGCCAAGAGGACAGGCCGGCGAACACCGGGGAGCTGTTTTTT.

This clone turned up a few times. Other DNA sequences from this sample encode an identical CDR3 as well. The chain employs TRBV30 and TRBJ1-1; D unresolved. Trimming left V 0 bases short and J 0 bases short, with 5 bases between. The V gene's germline CDR1 is GTSNPN and CDR2 SVGIG (reference sequence). The CDR3 has 13 amino acids. The CDR3 loop reads CAWSVSVNTEAFF. Written as DNA, the CDR3 is TGTGCCTGGAGTGTATCGGTGAACACTGAAGCTTTCTTT. The whole variable domain, filled in from reference TRBV30 and TRBJ1-1, reads SQTIHQWPATLVQPVGSPLSLECTVEGTSNPNLYWYRQAAGRGLQLLFYSVGIGQISSEVPQNLSASRPQDRQFILSSKKLLLSDSGFYLCAWSVSVNTEAFFGQGTRLTVV.